Listed here are 24 T cell receptor beta chains from one sample, sequenced in a study of shared clonotypes between healthy human individuals (dated by TCRdb to the early 2020s). Receptor amplification or capture employed the immunoSEQ multiplex PCR assay. The source is immuneACCESS, and TCRdb retained only in-frame sequences with V and J called. Part of the clones is not carried over; for the studies checked, unresolved V genes explain less than half of this, and the remainder is unexplained. The sample yields about 820,000 clones; roughly 92% were counted once. The top ten clones comprise 24% of the sample. For the CD8 naive samples, CD45RO-negative cells were positively selected for CCR7, yielding a CD45RA+CCR7+ population from which TemRA cells were excluded. What was sequenced was naive CD8+ T cells sorted from blood. Sample cell subset or site, as interpreted from the label and publication: CD45RA+CCR7+. The receptors originated from a man aged 25-45 years in good health.

In the case of this clone: The same CDR3 arises from other DNA sequences in this sample as well. J is TRBJ2-7 and V is TRBV27; D possibly corresponds to TRBD2 (6 bases). Germline V gene sequence: CDR1 MNHEY, CDR2 SMNVEV (reference sequence). V was trimmed by 3 bases and J by 0 bases, leaving 9 bases between them. CDR3 length equals 14 residues. The CDR3 loop is CASSFGRSSYEQYF. The CDR3 bases are TGTGCCAGCAGTTTCGGGAGATCCTCCTACGAGCAGTACTTC.

This clone was picked up one time. The chain links TRBV7-2 to TRBJ2-7; 10 nucleotides line up with TRBD2. CDR1 SGHTA and CDR2 FQGNSA come from the germline V gene. J lost 4 bases, V lost 5 bases, and 8 bases had no gene match. The CDR3 runs to 15 residues. CDR3 sequence (DNA): TGTGCCAGCAGCCGTTGGGTAGCGGGAGGTTACGAGCAGTACTTC. The encoded protein is CASSRWVAGGYEQYF.

The chain couples TRBV27 to TRBJ2-7, with 7 bases lining up with TRBD2. The CDR3 contains 16 residues. Germline lookup yields CDR1 MNHEY and CDR2 SMNVEV (reference sequence). V dropped 6 bases and J dropped 3; count of bases not matched to a gene: 14. The CDR3 loop reads CASSNIGLSGNYEQYF. CDR3 nucleotides: TGTGCCAGCAGCAATATCGGACTAAGCGGGAACTACGAGCAGTACTTC.

V gene TRBV11-2 combines with J gene TRBJ2-7; 11 bases fit TRBD2. Germline lookup yields CDR1 SGHAT and CDR2 FQNNGV. The V and J ends lost 6 bases and 3 bases, in that order; junction bases with no gene match: 13. This CDR3 has 17 residues. CDR3 in DNA: TGTGCCAGCAGGGCTACTAGCGGGAGATCGATGGACTACGAGCAGTACTTC. It translates to CASRATSGRSMDYEQYF.

This clone was counted a single time. The chain employs TRBV28 and TRBJ2-5, with D possibly TRBD2 on 5 matching bases. V lost 5 bases and J 4 bases, leaving 14 bases between the germline ends. This CDR3 has 14 amino acids. The germline V gene encodes CDR1 MDHEN and CDR2 SYDVKM. The CDR3 reads CASSLLAGGETQYF. The CDR3 DNA sequence: TGTGCCAGCAGTCTCCTCGCGGGCGGAGAGACCCAGTACTTC.

In its sample, this clone was seen once. The V gene is TRBV6-6, the J gene TRBJ2-5, with 7 bases aligning to TRBD2. This CDR3 comprises 15 residues. V gave up 5 bases and J gave up 1 base; unmatched junction bases: 7. Germline-derived CDR1 and CDR2 are MNHNY and SVGAGI (reference sequence). For the CDR3, the DNA is TGTGCCAGCAGTCCCGAGCGGGAAACCCAAGAGACCCAGTACTTC. Protein product: CASSPERETQETQYF.

V usage is TRBV28 and J usage is TRBJ2-7; 7 bases align to TRBD2. With 4 bases clipped from V and 4 bases from J, the junction kept 1 base outside the gene matches. This CDR3 spans 12 amino acids. Germline V gene sequence: CDR1 MDHEN, CDR2 SYDVKM. The CDR3 spells CASSWGGYEQYF. In DNA, the CDR3 is TGTGCCAGCAGTTGGGGGGGTTACGAGCAGTACTTC. Supplemented by reference TRBV28 and TRBJ2-7, the full variable domain reads DVKVTQSSRYLVKRTGEKVFLECVQDMDHENMFWYRQDPGLGLRLIYFSYDVKMKEKGDIPEGYSVSREKKERFSLILESASTNQTSMYLCASSWGGYEQYFGPGTRLTVT.

This chain connects TRBV4-1 to TRBJ1-1; weak D call: TRBD1 (5 bases). The CDR3 is made up of 15 amino acids. Germline V lookup: CDR1 MGHRA, CDR2 YSYEKL. The V end lost 0 bases, the J end lost 0 bases, and 8 bases lay between the germline ends. The CDR3 protein is CASSQESGLNTEAFF. CDR3 nucleotides: TGCGCCAGCAGCCAAGAGTCAGGGTTGAACACTGAAGCTTTCTTT.

The chain has TRBV7-9 and TRBJ2-2; tentative D call: TRBD1 (5 bases). CDR1 and CDR2 from the germline V gene are SEHNR and FQNEAQ (reference sequence). The length of the CDR3 is 15 residues. The V and J ends lost 5 bases and 3 bases respectively, with 13 bases between them. The CDR3 sequence is CASSPRVWDTGELFF. CDR3 sequence (DNA): TGTGCCAGCAGCCCCAGGGTATGGGACACCGGGGAGCTGTTTTTT.

Note on this clone: The junction does not match germline at one end; this may be a read error. The rearrangement links TRBV7-7 to TRBJ2-5, with D possibly being TRBD1 or TRBD2 (5 bases each). Germline values: CDR1 SSHAT, CDR2 FNYEAQ (reference sequence). CDR3 length: 14 residues. The CDR3 loop is CASSLARGAETQYF. DNA of the CDR3: TGTGCTAGCAGCTTAGCAAGGGGAGCGGAGACCCAGTACTTC.

The genes are TRBV7-2 and TRBJ2-1; possibly TRBD1 for D (5 bases). The CDR3 runs 12 residues. Trimming removed 2 bases at V and 15 bases at J, with 14 bases between. The germline V gene has CDR1 SGHTA and CDR2 FQGNSA. Here the CDR3 reads CASSLLRDGAFF. CDR3 nucleotides: TGTGCCAGCAGCTTACTCAGGGATGGAGCGTTCTTC.

This clone was observed once. This CDR3 reads CASSLSGRSTYEQYF. CDR3 DNA: TGTGCCAGCAGCTTAAGCGGGAGGTCCACCTACGAGCAGTACTTC. J is TRBJ2-7 and V is TRBV5-5, with 9 bases that match TRBD2. The CDR3 length is 15 residues. V trimming: 2 bases; J trimming: 2 bases; junction bases outside the gene matches: 5. CDR1 and CDR2 from the germline V gene are SGHKS and YYEKEE (reference sequence).

Details on this clone: Distinct nucleotide sequences in the sample also encode this CDR3. The J gene is TRBJ1-1, the V gene TRBV4-1; 7 nucleotides align to TRBD1. This CDR3 contains 14 residues. Germline V gene sequence: CDR1 MGHRA, CDR2 YSYEKL. Unmatched junction bases numbered 3, after V lost 1 base and J lost 4 bases. In nucleotides, the CDR3 is TGCGCCAGCAGCCAAGGTCCAGGGGGCACTGAAGCTTTCTTT. Translated, it gives CASSQGPGGTEAFF.

The CDR3 DNA follows: TGCAGCGTTGATAGTCGTGGCGGGGAGCTGTTTTTT. Translation gives CSVDSRGGELFF. The chain uses TRBV29-1 and TRBJ2-2; unclear D gene. Germline V gene data show CDR1 as SQVTM and CDR2 as ANQGSEA. Trimming left V 3 bases short and J 7 bases short, with 9 bases between. This CDR3 is built from 12 residues.

The chain couples TRBV28 to TRBJ2-5; 10 nucleotides match TRBD2. The CDR3 runs to 14 residues. CDR1 is MDHEN, CDR2 SYDVKM, per germline. With 10 bases clipped from V and 5 bases from J, the junction kept 10 bases outside the gene matches. The CDR3 protein is CAIRDASGSETQYF. CDR3 bases: TGTGCCATTAGAGACGCTAGCGGGAGCGAGACCCAGTACTTC.

This clone was found a few times. The chain links TRBV12-5 to TRBJ1-3, with unresolved D. Germline V gives CDR1 LGHNT, CDR2 FRNRAP. The length of the CDR3 is 15 residues. Trimming cost V 2 bases and J 4 bases, with 12 bases left between them. CDR3 sequence: CASGLIPEGGNTIYF. As DNA, the CDR3 is TGTGCTAGTGGTTTGATACCGGAGGGAGGAAACACCATATATTTT.

The V gene is TRBV9, the J gene TRBJ2-1; possibly TRBD2 for D (6 bases). Germline loops: CDR1 SGDLS, CDR2 YYNGEE. Trimming removed 0 bases from V and 6 bases from J, with 16 bases in between. This CDR3 has 16 amino acids. The CDR3 nucleotides read TGTGCCAGCAGCGTAGGGGGGGAGCTAAAGGGCAATGAGCAGTTCTTC. This encodes CASSVGGELKGNEQFF.

This clone has only a few counts. The rearrangement links TRBV7-9 to TRBJ1-5, with TRBD1 matching 9 bases. In germline, CDR1 is SEHNR, CDR2 FQNEAQ (reference sequence). After removal of 5 bases from V and 7 bases from J, the junction contained 6 bases not matched to a gene. This CDR3 is 14 amino acids long. DNA of the CDR3: TGTGCCAGCAGCCGTGATACAGGGGGCCAGCCCCAGCATTTT. It codes for CASSRDTGGQPQHF.

The chain carries TRBV2 and TRBJ2-7; 11 bases map to TRBD1. The CDR3 length is 15 residues. Trimming at V came to 8 bases and at J to 2 bases, leaving 8 bases not matched to a gene. Germline V lookup: CDR1 SNHLY, CDR2 FYNNEI. The CDR3 DNA follows: TGTGCCAGCCTCCCGGACAGGGGGCGGACCTACGAGCAGTACTTC. It is translated as CASLPDRGRTYEQYF.

The rearrangement joins TRBV30 to TRBJ2-1, with D hard to call. Per the germline V gene, CDR1 is GTSNPN and CDR2 is SVGIG (reference sequence). The CDR3 extends over 12 amino acids. With 2 bases removed from V and 8 bases from J, the gap between germline ends came to 10 bases. The CDR3 sequence is CAWSFSSDEQFF. The DNA of the CDR3 is TGTGCCTGGAGTTTCTCAAGCGATGAGCAGTTCTTC.

The V call is TRBV27, the J call TRBJ2-7, with 7 bases matching TRBD2. Germline V gene lookup returns CDR1 MNHEY and CDR2 SMNVEV (reference sequence). The V and J ends lost 3 bases and 4 bases, in that order; junction bases with no gene match: 9. The CDR3 runs to 15 residues. In nucleotides, the CDR3 is TGTGCCAGCAGTTTTCAAGTCGGGGGGATTTACGAGCAGTACTTC. Its translation: CASSFQVGGIYEQYF.

With respect to this clone: Other DNA sequences within the sample encode an identical CDR3. CDR3 protein: CASSLVGNEQFF. CDR3 sequence (DNA): TGTGCCAGCAGCTTAGTAGGTAATGAGCAGTTCTTC. The chain is built from TRBV11-2 and TRBJ2-1; D unresolved. The germline CDR1 and CDR2 sequences are SGHAT and FQNNGV. The length of the CDR3 is 12 residues. V was shortened by 1 base and J by 7 bases, with 5 bases between the two germline ends.

The chain employs TRBV30 and TRBJ2-7, with TRBD2 matching 7 bases. Germline assignment: CDR1 GTSNPN and CDR2 SVGIG (reference sequence). The CDR3 runs 12 residues. Trimming removed 4 bases from V and 9 bases from J; junction bases left unmatched: 9. The CDR3 DNA reads TGTGCCTGGACCCCGGCCCGGGGGGTGCAGTACTTC. It encodes CAWTPARGVQYF.

The V gene is TRBV7-9, the J gene TRBJ1-1; 8 nucleotides agree with TRBD1. V shed 5 bases and J 7 bases; nucleotides not matched to a gene: 6. This CDR3 has 13 amino acids. Per the germline V gene, CDR1 is SEHNR and CDR2 is FQNEAQ (reference sequence). CDR3 nucleotides: TGTGCCAGCAGCGCAACGGACAGGGTTGAAGCTTTCTTT. It specifies CASSATDRVEAFF.